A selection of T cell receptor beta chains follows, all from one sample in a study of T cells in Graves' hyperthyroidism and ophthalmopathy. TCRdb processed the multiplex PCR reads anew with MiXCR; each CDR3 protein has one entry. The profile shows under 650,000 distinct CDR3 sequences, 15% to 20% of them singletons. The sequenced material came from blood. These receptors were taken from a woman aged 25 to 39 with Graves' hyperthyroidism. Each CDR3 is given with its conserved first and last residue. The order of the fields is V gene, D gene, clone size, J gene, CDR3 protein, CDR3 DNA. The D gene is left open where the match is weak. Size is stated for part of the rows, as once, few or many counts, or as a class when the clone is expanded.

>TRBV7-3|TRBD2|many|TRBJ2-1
CASSQPTSGRNEQFF
TGTGCCAGCAGCCAACCCACTAGCGGGAGGAATGAGCAGTTCTTC
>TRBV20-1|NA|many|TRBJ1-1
CSALVSGEAFF
TGCAGTGCCCTGGTCAGTGGTGAGGCTTTCTTT
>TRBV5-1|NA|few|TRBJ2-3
CASSLAGVGGQYF
TGCGCCAGCAGCTTGGCTGGGGTTGGGGGGCAGTATTTT
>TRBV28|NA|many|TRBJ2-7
CASSFTFSYEQYF
TGTGCCAGCAGTTTTACTTTCTCCTACGAGCAGTACTTC
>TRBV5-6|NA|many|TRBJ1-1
CASSFGSTEAFF
TGTGCCAGCAGCTTCGGGAGCACTGAAGCTTTCTTT
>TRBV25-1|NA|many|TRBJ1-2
CASSDRANYGYTF
TGTGCCAGCAGTGACCGGGCTAACTATGGCTACACCTTC
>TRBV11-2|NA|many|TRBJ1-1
CASSLGPENEAFF
TGTGCCAGCAGCTTAGGACCCGAGAACGAAGCTTTCTTT
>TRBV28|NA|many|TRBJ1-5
CASRAIGRVNSQPQHF
TGTGCCAGCCGAGCAATTGGCAGGGTCAACAGTCAGCCCCAGCATTTT
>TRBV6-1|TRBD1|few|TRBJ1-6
CASTGGAGSPLHF
TGTGCCAGTACAGGGGGCGCAGGATCACCCCTCCACTTT
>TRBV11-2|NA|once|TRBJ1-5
CASSLESGFGYQPQHF
TGTGCCAGCAGCTTAGAGAGCGGATTCGGCTATCAGCCCCAGCATTTT
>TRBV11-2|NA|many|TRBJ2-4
CASSLVRGSNIQYF
TGTGCCAGCAGCTTAGTTCGGGGATCAAACATTCAGTACTTC
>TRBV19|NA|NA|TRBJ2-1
CASSGVREQFF
TGTGCCAGTAGCGGGGTTAGGGAGCAGTTCTTC
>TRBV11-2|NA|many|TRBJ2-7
CASSLEWTGRYEQYF
TGTGCCAGCAGCTTAGAGTGGACGGGAAGGTACGAGCAGTACTTC
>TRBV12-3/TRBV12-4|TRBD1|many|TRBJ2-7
CASSLRILGQGTHEQYF
TGTGCCAGCAGTTTAAGGATTTTAGGACAGGGGACTCACGAGCAGTACTTC
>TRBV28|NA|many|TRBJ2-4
CASHNWAKNIQYF
TGTGCCAGCCATAATTGGGCCAAAAACATTCAGTACTTC
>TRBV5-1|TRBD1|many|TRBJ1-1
CASSWTGLDMNTEAFF
TGCGCCAGCAGTTGGACAGGGCTTGATATGAACACTGAAGCTTTCTTT
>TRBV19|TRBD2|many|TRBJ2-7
CASSGLAGAYEQYF
TGTGCCAGCAGTGGACTAGCGGGAGCGTACGAGCAGTACTTC
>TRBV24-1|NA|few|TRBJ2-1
CATSEGIGATEQFF
TGTGCCACCAGTGAGGGGATAGGGGCAACTGAGCAGTTCTTC
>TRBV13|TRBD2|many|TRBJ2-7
CASSSGLASHEQYF
TGTGCCAGCAGCTCTGGACTAGCGAGCCACGAGCAGTACTTC
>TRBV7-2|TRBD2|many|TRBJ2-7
CASSLVRAGGISYEQYF
TGTGCCAGCAGCTTAGTAAGGGCGGGAGGGATCTCCTACGAGCAGTACTTC
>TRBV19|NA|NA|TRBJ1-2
CASSQRRGENYGYTF
TGTGCCAGTAGTCAACGACGGGGCGAGAACTATGGCTACACCTTC
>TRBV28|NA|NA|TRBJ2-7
CASGRARFEQYF
TGTGCCAGCGGCCGGGCTCGGTTCGAGCAGTACTTC
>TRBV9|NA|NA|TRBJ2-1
CASSVVKGTNEQFF
TGTGCCAGCAGCGTAGTGAAGGGAACAAATGAGCAGTTCTTC
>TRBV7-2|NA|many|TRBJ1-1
CASSFMVNTEAFF
TGTGCCAGCAGCTTCATGGTGAACACTGAAGCTTTCTTT
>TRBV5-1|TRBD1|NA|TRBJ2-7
CASSPEDRGRRDPIHEQYF
TGCGCCAGCAGCCCCGAGGACAGGGGGCGCCGAGACCCTATCCACGAGCAGTACTTC
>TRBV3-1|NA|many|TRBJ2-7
CASSHSGTGSTYEQYF
TGTGCCAGCAGCCACTCCGGGACCGGATCGACCTACGAGCAGTACTTC
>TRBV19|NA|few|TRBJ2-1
CASSIRGEGYDEQFF
TGTGCCAGTAGTATAAGGGGGGAGGGATACGATGAGCAGTTCTTC
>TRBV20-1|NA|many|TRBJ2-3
CSAREAYRSSRDTQYF
TGCAGTGCTAGAGAGGCCTACCGGAGTTCCCGAGATACGCAGTATTTT